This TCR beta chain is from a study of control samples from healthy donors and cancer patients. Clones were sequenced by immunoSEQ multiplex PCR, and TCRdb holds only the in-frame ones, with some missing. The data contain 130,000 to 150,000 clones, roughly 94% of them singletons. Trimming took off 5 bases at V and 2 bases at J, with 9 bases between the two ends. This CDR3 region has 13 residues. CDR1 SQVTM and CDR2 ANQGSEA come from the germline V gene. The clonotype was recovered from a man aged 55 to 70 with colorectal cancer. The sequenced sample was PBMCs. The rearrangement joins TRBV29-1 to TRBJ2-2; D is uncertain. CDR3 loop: CSVLDTNTGELFF. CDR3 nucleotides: TGCAGCGTTCTAGACACAAACACCGGGGAGCTGTTTTTT.